A selection of T cell receptor beta chains follows, all from one sample in a study of identical twins. MiXCR, applied by TCRdb to the 5' RACE reads, yields one record per CDR3 protein. The table has some 1,600,000 distinct CDR3 sequences, about 32% seen once. Specimen: cord blood. The source is a newborn girl in good health. The CDR3 runs from the conserved cysteine through the conserved F or W. The order of the fields is V gene, clone size, CDR3 length, D gene, J gene, CDR3 DNA, CDR3 protein. A D gene is named only where the DNA matches it firmly. For some rows the clone size is stated as once, few or many, or as a class when expanded; others skip it.

V gene: TRBV27; clone size: -; CDR3 length: 14; D gene: -; J gene: TRBJ1-1; CDR3 DNA: TGTGCCAGCAGTTTAGGCAGCCCGGTTGGGAAAGCTTTCTTT; CDR3 protein: CASSLGSPVGKAFF
V gene: TRBV12-3/TRBV12-4; clone size: -; CDR3 length: 12; D gene: -; J gene: TRBJ2-7; CDR3 DNA: TGTGCCAGCAGTTTAGAACTAGACGAGCAGTACTTC; CDR3 protein: CASSLELDEQYF
V gene: TRBV12-3/TRBV12-4; clone size: -; CDR3 length: 12; D gene: -; J gene: TRBJ2-3; CDR3 DNA: TGTGCCGGCAGCCAACTAGATTCTACGCAGTATTTT; CDR3 protein: CAGSQLDSTQYF
V gene: TRBV10-3; clone size: few; CDR3 length: 17; D gene: TRBD1; J gene: TRBJ1-2; CDR3 DNA: TGTGCCATCAGTGAGCCGCGACAGGGGCCCTTTTTCTATGGCTACACCTTC; CDR3 protein: CAISEPRQGPFFYGYTF
V gene: TRBV5-1; clone size: -; CDR3 length: 16; D gene: -; J gene: TRBJ2-3; CDR3 DNA: TGCGCCAGCAGCTTGGGGGCGGCCGCGGGCACAGATACGCAGTATTTT; CDR3 protein: CASSLGAAAGTDTQYF
V gene: TRBV5-1; clone size: -; CDR3 length: 16; D gene: TRBD2; J gene: TRBJ2-3; CDR3 DNA: TGCGCCAGCAGCTTGCGGCGGGGGGGCCCCACTGGCACGCAGTATTTT; CDR3 protein: CASSLRRGGPTGTQYF
V gene: TRBV28; clone size: few; CDR3 length: 15; D gene: -; J gene: TRBJ1-2; CDR3 DNA: TGTGCCAGCAACCCTGGCCTCTTTCGGGACTATGGCTACACCTTC; CDR3 protein: CASNPGLFRDYGYTF
V gene: TRBV7-9; clone size: -; CDR3 length: 16; D gene: -; J gene: TRBJ2-1; CDR3 DNA: TGTGCCAGCAGCTTTGCGGGCGGGGCATCCTACAATGAGCAGTTCTTC; CDR3 protein: CASSFAGGASYNEQFF
V gene: TRBV29-1; clone size: -; CDR3 length: 16; D gene: -; J gene: TRBJ2-3; CDR3 DNA: TGCAGCGTTGAGGGGGCTAGGAACTCCTACACAGATACGCAGTATTTT; CDR3 protein: CSVEGARNSYTDTQYF
V gene: TRBV7-9; clone size: -; CDR3 length: 12; D gene: -; J gene: TRBJ2-1; CDR3 DNA: TGTGCCAGCAGCCAAACCGGGACGAGGCAGTTCTTC; CDR3 protein: CASSQTGTRQFF
V gene: TRBV5-1; clone size: few; CDR3 length: 16; D gene: TRBD2; J gene: TRBJ2-5; CDR3 DNA: TGCGCCAGCAGCATACCTAGCGGGAGGACCCAAGAGACCCAGTACTTC; CDR3 protein: CASSIPSGRTQETQYF
V gene: TRBV12-3/TRBV12-4; clone size: -; CDR3 length: 16; D gene: TRBD1; J gene: TRBJ1-6; CDR3 DNA: TGTGCCAGCAGTCAGAGACGACAGGGGTATAATTCACCCCTCCACTTT; CDR3 protein: CASSQRRQGYNSPLHF
V gene: TRBV29-1; clone size: -; CDR3 length: 12; D gene: TRBD1; J gene: TRBJ1-2; CDR3 DNA: TGCAGCGTTGAACTGGACAGGGTTGACTACACCTTC; CDR3 protein: CSVELDRVDYTF
V gene: TRBV27; clone size: once; CDR3 length: 18; D gene: -; J gene: TRBJ2-3; CDR3 DNA: TGTGCCAGCAGTTTATCGATCGACCCTAACGTCGGCACAGATACGCAGTATTTT; CDR3 protein: CASSLSIDPNVGTDTQYF
V gene: TRBV29-1; clone size: -; CDR3 length: 15; D gene: TRBD1; J gene: TRBJ1-5; CDR3 DNA: TGCAGCGTCGGATTCAGACAGGGTATAAATCAGCCCCAGCATTTT; CDR3 protein: CSVGFRQGINQPQHF
V gene: TRBV27; clone size: -; CDR3 length: 13; D gene: -; J gene: TRBJ2-1; CDR3 DNA: TGTGCCAGCAGTTTATCCTCTAGAGATGAGCAGTTCTTC; CDR3 protein: CASSLSSRDEQFF
V gene: TRBV7-2; clone size: -; CDR3 length: 15; D gene: -; J gene: TRBJ2-7; CDR3 DNA: TGTGCCAGCAGCCCGGCTATCGGACTTCCTTACGAGCAGTACTTC; CDR3 protein: CASSPAIGLPYEQYF
V gene: TRBV12-3/TRBV12-4; clone size: few; CDR3 length: 16; D gene: TRBD1; J gene: TRBJ1-5; CDR3 DNA: TGTGCCAGCAGTTTATCGGGACAGGGGGCTGGTCAGCCCCAGCATTTT; CDR3 protein: CASSLSGQGAGQPQHF
V gene: TRBV6-4; clone size: -; CDR3 length: 13; D gene: -; J gene: TRBJ2-1; CDR3 DNA: TGTGCCAGCAGTCGCCGGTTGACGGATGAGCAGTTCTTC; CDR3 protein: CASSRRLTDEQFF
V gene: TRBV6-1; clone size: -; CDR3 length: 15; D gene: -; J gene: TRBJ1-2; CDR3 DNA: TGTGCCAGCAGCTTATCCCCAGGATTTGGCTATGGCTACACCTTC; CDR3 protein: CASSLSPGFGYGYTF
V gene: TRBV20-1; clone size: few; CDR3 length: 15; D gene: TRBD2; J gene: TRBJ2-7; CDR3 DNA: TGCAGTGCTTCCTACTCCGGGACTACCGTCTACGAGCAGTACTTC; CDR3 protein: CSASYSGTTVYEQYF
V gene: TRBV6-1; clone size: -; CDR3 length: 13; D gene: -; J gene: TRBJ1-1; CDR3 DNA: TGTGCCAGCAGACCGGGGGAGTGGGCTGAAGCTTTCTTT; CDR3 protein: CASRPGEWAEAFF
V gene: TRBV12-3/TRBV12-4; clone size: few; CDR3 length: 14; D gene: -; J gene: TRBJ2-2; CDR3 DNA: TGTGCCAGCTCACGGGGGCCGAACACCGGGGAGCTGTTTTTT; CDR3 protein: CASSRGPNTGELFF
V gene: TRBV6-5; clone size: -; CDR3 length: 16; D gene: -; J gene: TRBJ2-1; CDR3 DNA: TGTGCCAGCAGTTACGGTTCGCTAGCAACCTACAATGAGCAGTTCTTC; CDR3 protein: CASSYGSLATYNEQFF
V gene: TRBV2; clone size: few; CDR3 length: 14; D gene: -; J gene: TRBJ1-5; CDR3 DNA: TGTGCCAGCAGTATGGCGGCAGGGAATCAGCCCCAGCATTTT; CDR3 protein: CASSMAAGNQPQHF
V gene: TRBV20-1; clone size: -; CDR3 length: 10; D gene: -; J gene: TRBJ2-7; CDR3 DNA: TGCAGTCCAATCCGGGGCGAGCAGTACTTC; CDR3 protein: CSPIRGEQYF
V gene: TRBV12-3/TRBV12-4; clone size: few; CDR3 length: 16; D gene: -; J gene: TRBJ1-1; CDR3 DNA: TGTGCCAGCAGTTTAGCGCCCCGACGGGCGAACACTGAAGCTTTCTTT; CDR3 protein: CASSLAPRRANTEAFF
V gene: TRBV29-1; clone size: many; CDR3 length: 14; D gene: TRBD1; J gene: TRBJ2-1; CDR3 DNA: TGCAGCGTGGGAGGACAGGGAACTTGGAATGAGCAGTTCTTC; CDR3 protein: CSVGGQGTWNEQFF
V gene: TRBV28; clone size: few; CDR3 length: 15; D gene: -; J gene: TRBJ2-7; CDR3 DNA: TGTGCCAGCAGGAAAACCGCCCTCCATATCTACGAGCAGTACTTC; CDR3 protein: CASRKTALHIYEQYF
V gene: TRBV5-6; clone size: -; CDR3 length: 15; D gene: -; J gene: TRBJ1-1; CDR3 DNA: TGTGCCAGCAGCTCCGAAGGACAGTTTAATCCTGAAGCTTTCTTT; CDR3 protein: CASSSEGQFNPEAFF
V gene: TRBV13; clone size: -; CDR3 length: 15; D gene: -; J gene: TRBJ2-5; CDR3 DNA: TGTACCAGCAGCAGGTCTACGAACCGGCGCTACGAGCAGTGCTTC; CDR3 protein: CTSSRSTNRRYEQCF
V gene: TRBV6-1; clone size: few; CDR3 length: 14; D gene: TRBD1; J gene: TRBJ1-2; CDR3 DNA: TGTGCCAGCAGTGAGGACAGGGGGTGGGATGGCTACACCTTC; CDR3 protein: CASSEDRGWDGYTF
V gene: TRBV15; clone size: many; CDR3 length: 14; D gene: -; J gene: TRBJ2-1; CDR3 DNA: TGTGCCACCAGCAGAGATAGGGGCTACAATGAGCAGTTCTTC; CDR3 protein: CATSRDRGYNEQFF
V gene: TRBV4-2; clone size: -; CDR3 length: 17; D gene: TRBD2; J gene: TRBJ2-7; CDR3 DNA: TGTGCCAGCAGCCAAGGGAGCGGGGGGCACTCCTACAATGGGCAGTACTTC; CDR3 protein: CASSQGSGGHSYNGQYF
V gene: TRBV29-1; clone size: -; CDR3 length: 14; D gene: TRBD2; J gene: TRBJ2-2; CDR3 DNA: TGCAGCGTTACTAGCGGCGGGAACACCGGGGAGCTGTTTTTT; CDR3 protein: CSVTSGGNTGELFF
V gene: TRBV10-3; clone size: many; CDR3 length: 16; D gene: -; J gene: TRBJ2-3; CDR3 DNA: TGTGCCATCAGTGAGTCTCTGGAGTCGGGCACAGATACGCAGTATTTT; CDR3 protein: CAISESLESGTDTQYF
V gene: TRBV7-9; clone size: -; CDR3 length: 15; D gene: TRBD1; J gene: TRBJ2-5; CDR3 DNA: TGTGCCAGCAGTACTGGACAGGGCAACCAAGAGACCCAGTACTTC; CDR3 protein: CASSTGQGNQETQYF
V gene: TRBV5-1; clone size: few; CDR3 length: 16; D gene: TRBD2; J gene: TRBJ2-3; CDR3 DNA: TGCGCCAGCAGCTTGCTCGGACTAGGCCCCACAGATACGCAGTATTTT; CDR3 protein: CASSLLGLGPTDTQYF
V gene: TRBV20-1; clone size: -; CDR3 length: 13; D gene: -; J gene: TRBJ2-5; CDR3 DNA: TGCAGTACAGGGGCGGGAGCCTACAATGAGCAGTACTTC; CDR3 protein: CSTGAGAYNEQYF
V gene: TRBV2; clone size: few; CDR3 length: 17; D gene: TRBD2; J gene: TRBJ2-7; CDR3 DNA: TGTGCCAGCAGTGAAGCGCTTTCAAGCGGGGGGGCCTACGAGCAGTACTTC; CDR3 protein: CASSEALSSGGAYEQYF
V gene: TRBV3-1; clone size: few; CDR3 length: 11; D gene: -; J gene: TRBJ2-3; CDR3 DNA: TGTGCCAGCAGCGGGACTTATACGCAGTATTTT; CDR3 protein: CASSGTYTQYF
V gene: TRBV29-1; clone size: few; CDR3 length: 15; D gene: TRBD1; J gene: TRBJ2-1; CDR3 DNA: TGCAGCGGTTCAGGGACAGGCCGCTCCTACAATGAGCAGTTCTTC; CDR3 protein: CSGSGTGRSYNEQFF